This passage covers 23 T cell receptor beta chains from one sample sequenced in a study of OX40 agonist ivuxolimab in advanced cancers. Assay: immunoSEQ multiplex PCR; the TCRdb copy retains only in-frame clones and omits some. The repertoire has 70,000 to 95,000 clones, around 86% of them found once; the top ten carry 5.5% to 8%. Specimen: CD4+ or CD8+ T cells sorted from blood, collected in a trial of the OX40 agonist ivuxolimab. These receptors originate from an adult with an advanced solid tumor such as melanoma, head and neck, liver or kidney cancer.

The V gene is TRBV7-9, the J gene TRBJ2-5, with 7 bases aligning to TRBD1. This CDR3 is 15 amino acids long. After removal of 3 bases from V and 2 bases from J, the junction contained 6 bases not matched to a gene. From germline, CDR1 is SEHNR and CDR2 FQNEAQ (reference sequence). Here the CDR3 DNA reads TGTGCCAGCAGCTTTGGGGACAGTAAGCAAGAGACCCAGTACTTC. Amino acid sequence: CASSFGDSKQETQYF.

The J gene is TRBJ2-4, the V gene TRBV11-2; D perhaps matches TRBD1 (7 bases). Trimming took off 1 base at V and 3 bases at J, with 16 bases between the two ends. The length of the CDR3 is 17 residues. Germline CDR1 and CDR2: SGHAT and FQNNGV. CDR3 sequence reads: CASSLVSGGGGKNIQYF. For the CDR3, the DNA is TGTGCCAGCAGCTTAGTTTCAGGGGGAGGAGGCAAAAACATTCAGTACTTC.

The chain uses TRBV19 and TRBJ2-5; D may be TRBD1 or TRBD2 (5 bases each). The V gene's germline CDR1 is LNHDA and CDR2 SQIVND (reference sequence). The CDR3 length is 15 residues. Trimming removed 1 base at V and 4 bases at J, with 13 bases between. The CDR3 DNA is TGTGCCAGTAGTATAGTTGGGGCTAGCATAGAGACCCAGTACTTC. It codes for CASSIVGASIETQYF.

The chain employs TRBV4-3 and TRBJ1-2; tentative D call: TRBD1 (6 bases). V was trimmed by 0 bases and J by 4 bases, leaving 21 bases between them. The CDR3 is 18 amino acids. Germline CDR1 reads LGHNA; CDR2 reads YSLEER. The CDR3, as DNA: TGCGCCAGCAGCCAAGATTTGGGGGGCGTAAGAATCCCCTATGGCTACACCTTC. This sequence encodes CASSQDLGGVRIPYGYTF.

This chain joins TRBV19 and TRBJ2-2, with D uncertain. The ends were cut back, 3 bases at V and 3 bases at J, with 8 bases in the middle. The CDR3 covers 14 residues. CDR1 and CDR2 (germline): LNHDA, SQIVND (reference sequence). The CDR3 region has the DNA TGTGCCAGTAGTATGCGGTCCGACACCGGGGAGCTGTTTTTT. Translated, it gives CASSMRSDTGELFF.

The rearrangement uses TRBV18 and TRBJ1-6; D call uncertain. V was shortened by 2 bases and J by 0 bases, with 11 bases between the two germline ends. Germline CDR1 reads KGHSH; CDR2 reads LQKENI. This CDR3 is 17 amino acids long. The chain's CDR3 is CASSPGAGSSYNSPLHF. The CDR3 bases are TGTGCCAGCTCACCAGGTGCGGGGAGCTCCTATAATTCACCCCTCCACTTT.

This chain uses TRBV15 with TRBJ2-7; 9 bases fit TRBD1. The CDR3 is 16 residues long. CDR1 is LNHNV, CDR2 YYDKDF, per germline (reference sequence). V lost 1 base, J lost 3 bases, and 7 bases stayed unmatched. CDR3 in amino acids: CATSRAPGQGIYEQYF. The CDR3 nucleotides are TGTGCCACCAGCAGAGCTCCGGGACAGGGAATCTACGAGCAGTACTTC.

This clone was counted a single time. The gene calls are TRBV27 and TRBJ1-1, with 7 bases identical to TRBD1. Germline V lookup: CDR1 MNHEY, CDR2 SMNVEV (reference sequence). V trimming: 6 bases; J trimming: 1 base; junction bases outside the gene matches: 11. The CDR3 is 16 residues long. The CDR3 protein is CASSKTGMGGNTEAFF. The CDR3 DNA reads as TGTGCCAGCAGCAAGACAGGGATGGGAGGGAACACTGAAGCTTTCTTT.

This clone was seen only a few times. J is TRBJ2-3 and V is TRBV6-6; 8 positions agree with TRBD2. The CDR3 sequence is 15 residues long. Trimming at V came to 10 bases and at J to 1 base, leaving 10 bases not matched to a gene. Germline V lookup: CDR1 MNHNY, CDR2 SVGAGI (reference sequence). The CDR3 spells CATKPFSGGTDTQYF. In DNA form, the CDR3 reads TGTGCCACCAAACCTTTTAGCGGGGGCACAGATACGCAGTATTTT.

A single count supports this clone. This chain uses TRBV2 with TRBJ2-7; no firm D call. Trimming removed 8 bases from V and 5 bases from J, with 16 bases in between. CDR1 and CDR2 (germline): SNHLY, FYNNEI. CDR3 size: 13 residues. The CDR3 coding sequence is TGTGCCAGCTTTGGGATAAGGGTACACGAGCAGTACTTC. This gives the protein CASFGIRVHEQYF.

The rearrangement links TRBV5-6 to TRBJ2-3; TRBD1 agrees at 7 bases. The germline gives CDR1 SGHDT, CDR2 YYEEEE. The CDR3 runs to 16 residues. J was trimmed by 1 base and V by 0 bases; bases with no gene match: 5. CDR3 in DNA: TGTGCCAGCAGCTTGGACAGGGGTTGGGGCACAGATACGCAGTATTTT. Translating gives CASSLDRGWGTDTQYF.

V and J are TRBV28 and TRBJ1-4; D is uncertain. V lost 1 base, J lost 10 bases, and 16 bases lay in between. Germline assignment: CDR1 MDHEN and CDR2 SYDVKM. The CDR3 contains 15 residues. The CDR3 DNA reads as TGTGCCAGCAGTTTATTAGCCGGAAGAGTGGGAAAACTGTTTTTT. Translating it yields CASSLLAGRVGKLFF.

The CDR3 reads CASRLTRANTGELFF. The CDR3, as DNA: TGTGCCAGCAGATTAACGCGCGCGAACACCGGGGAGCTGTTTTTT. The chain joins TRBV2 to TRBJ2-2; unclear D gene. CDR1 SNHLY and CDR2 FYNNEI come from the germline V gene. The CDR3 consists of 15 residues. Trimming cost V 6 bases and J 0 bases, with 11 bases left between them. Looking up the rest from reference TRBV2 and TRBJ2-2 gives the full variable domain: EPEVTQTPSHQVTQMGQEVILRCVPISNHLYFYWYRQILGQKVEFLVSFYNNEISEKSEIFDDQFSVERPDGSNFTLKIRSTKLEDSAMYFCASRLTRANTGELFFGEGSRLTVL.

This chain joins TRBV6-5 and TRBJ2-5, with 8 bases fitting TRBD2. CDR3 size: 15 residues. V trimming: 5 bases; J trimming: 2 bases; junction bases outside the gene matches: 7. Germline CDR1 and CDR2: MNHEY and SVGAGI. The CDR3 sequence: CASSAAGLAQETQYF. The CDR3 region has the DNA TGTGCCAGCAGTGCGGCTGGACTAGCTCAAGAGACCCAGTACTTC.

On this clone itself: One end of the junction is discordant with germline, which a read error may explain. J is TRBJ1-1 and V is TRBV29-1; D unclear. Germline V gene data show CDR1 as SQVTM and CDR2 as ANQGSEA. CDR3 size: 8 residues. CDR3: CSVEGEDF. In DNA, the CDR3 is TGCAGCGTTGAAGGAGAGGATTTT.

The chain is built from TRBV10-2 and TRBJ1-5; maybe TRBD1 (6 bases). With 8 bases removed from V and 0 bases from J, the gap between germline ends came to 11 bases. This CDR3 is built from 14 residues. CDR1 and CDR2 (germline): WSHSY, SAAADI. CDR3 protein: CASRDNFSNQPQHF. The CDR3 nucleotides read TGCGCCAGCCGGGACAATTTTAGCAATCAGCCCCAGCATTTT.

This clone occurred once. V gene TRBV19 combines with J gene TRBJ1-5; TRBD1 matches at 9 bases. The V gene end was trimmed by 6 bases and the J gene end by 6 bases; junction bases not matched to a gene: 3. The germline CDR1 and CDR2 sequences are LNHDA and SQIVND (reference sequence). The CDR3 covers 13 residues. CDR3 sequence (DNA): TGTGCCAGTAGCCGGGACAGGGTTCAGCCCCAGCATTTT. Protein sequence: CASSRDRVQPQHF.

The chain employs TRBV6-4 and TRBJ2-2, with 8 bases identical to TRBD2. This CDR3 is built from 15 residues. Trimming removed 5 bases from V and 6 bases from J; junction bases left unmatched: 8. CDR1 is MRHNA and CDR2 is SNTAGT in the germline V gene. The CDR3 coding sequence is TGTGCCAGCAGTTCCTTAGCGGGAAGCGCCGGGGAGCTGTTTTTT. Translation gives CASSSLAGSAGELFF.

The chain joins TRBV18 to TRBJ1-2; no reliable D call. Germline CDR1 KGHSH, CDR2 LQKENI. CDR3 length: 16 amino acids. V gave up 1 base and J gave up 6 bases, with 18 bases separating them. CDR3 nucleotide sequence: TGTGCCAGCTCACCACTTGGCGGGGATCGAGTCGATGGCTACACCTTC. Protein: CASSPLGGDRVDGYTF.

This clone was counted once. The gene calls are TRBV30 and TRBJ2-4; tentative D call: TRBD2 (6 bases). The germline CDR1 and CDR2 sequences are GTSNPN and SVGIG (reference sequence). Trimming shortened V by 2 bases and J by 7 bases, and 9 bases separated the two germline ends. The CDR3 is made up of 12 amino acids. CDR3 protein: CAWSSRGNIQYF. As DNA, the CDR3 is TGTGCCTGGAGTTCCCGGGGGAACATTCAGTACTTC. Supplemented by reference TRBV30 and TRBJ2-4, the full variable domain reads SQTIHQWPATLVQPVGSPLSLECTVEGTSNPNLYWYRQAAGRGLQLLFYSVGIGQISSEVPQNLSASRPQDRQFILSSKKLLLSDSGFYLCAWSSRGNIQYFGAGTRLSVL.

This clone was observed a few times. The chain couples TRBV7-8 to TRBJ1-1; perhaps TRBD1 as D (5 bases). Deletions cut 2 bases from V and 0 bases from J, with 16 bases between. The CDR3 consists of 17 residues. CDR1 SGHVS and CDR2 FQNEAQ come from the germline V gene. The CDR3, as DNA: TGTGCCAGCAGCTTAATGTTCATGGGGGGGTTGAACACTGAAGCTTTCTTT. Translated, it gives CASSLMFMGGLNTEAFF.

The genes are TRBV7-9 and TRBJ1-4, with a possible D match to TRBD1 (6 bases). The germline V gene has CDR1 SEHNR and CDR2 FQNEAQ (reference sequence). Trimming shortened V by 6 bases and J by 5 bases, and 16 bases separated the two germline ends. This CDR3 region has 15 residues. This chain's CDR3 is CASSRSDSLNEKLFF. CDR3 in DNA: TGTGCCAGCAGTCGATCGGACAGCCTAAATGAAAAACTGTTTTTT.

The chain recombines TRBV6-4 with TRBJ2-1; 10 nucleotides line up with TRBD2. The CDR3 runs to 15 residues. V lost 2 bases and J lost 9; bases outside the gene matches: 7. Germline CDR1 is MRHNA and CDR2 is SNTAGT. CDR3 coding DNA: TGTGCCAGCAGTGACGGCCTAGCGGGAGCAGTTGAGCAGTTCTTC. The encoded protein is CASSDGLAGAVEQFF.